These 20 T cell receptor beta chains came from one sample sequenced in a study of T cell responses to AZD1222 COVID-19 vaccine. The assay was immunoSEQ multiplex PCR, and TCRdb's table has in-frame clones only and misses some. The table has some 98,000 clones, approximately 84% seen once; the top ten hold 14%. Sequencing was performed on peripheral blood, taken 28 days after the second AZD1222 dose. The receptors here all came from an adult who received the AZD1222 COVID-19 vaccine.

The sample holds a few counts of this clone. The gene calls are TRBV12-3 or TRBV12-4 and TRBJ1-2, with 7 nucleotides matching TRBD1. V lost 4 bases, J lost 8 bases, and 4 bases stayed unmatched. CDR3 length: 12 amino acids. The CDR3 coding sequence is TGTGCCAGCAGTTCCAGGGGGGGAGGCTACACCTTC. Protein product: CASSSRGGGYTF.

The CDR3 region is CASSQLTGQGINEQFF. The CDR3 DNA is TGTGCCAGCAGTCAACTAACGGGACAGGGAATCAATGAGCAGTTCTTC. The chain has TRBV3-1 (or the pseudogene TRBV3-2) and TRBJ2-1; 9 positions match TRBD1. Germline CDR1 is LGHDT and CDR2 is YNNKEL (reference sequence). The CDR3 is 16 residues long. J lost 6 bases, V lost 6 bases, and 12 bases had no gene match.

This clone showed up just once. J is TRBJ2-3 and V is TRBV11-2; TRBD2 matches at 8 bases. V was pared by 7 bases and J by 4 bases, with 7 bases of the junction left unmatched. The CDR3 runs 14 residues. Germline CDR1 reads SGHAT; CDR2 reads FQNNGV. The CDR3, as DNA: TGTGCCAGCAAAGGGCGGGAGGCCCCAGATACGCAGTATTTT. Its translation: CASKGREAPDTQYF.

This sequence joins TRBV2 and TRBJ1-1; D gene ambiguous. The CDR3 loop spans 12 amino acids. Germline assignment: CDR1 SNHLY and CDR2 FYNNEI. Trimming removed 7 bases at V and 1 base at J, with 7 bases between. CDR3 residues: CASIIGNTEAFF. In nucleotides, the CDR3 is TGTGCCAGCATAATAGGGAACACTGAAGCTTTCTTT.

This rearrangement joins TRBV4-3 to TRBJ2-7; 7 bases agree with TRBD1. The CDR3 is 14 residues long. V dropped 4 bases and J dropped 3; count of bases not matched to a gene: 6. Germline CDR1 LGHNA, CDR2 YSLEER. The CDR3 nucleotides read TGCGCCAGCAGCCCCACAGGGGCAGGCTACGAGCAGTACTTC. Protein: CASSPTGAGYEQYF.

The V and J genes are TRBV30 and TRBJ2-2; no clear D. There are 15 residues in the CDR3. In germline, CDR1 is GTSNPN, CDR2 SVGIG (reference sequence). V dropped 6 bases and J dropped 3 bases, with 17 bases sitting between them. CDR3 DNA sequence: TGTGCCTGTACGACCGACCTCGTTTACACCGGGGAGCTGTTTTTT. Protein product: CACTTDLVYTGELFF.

The chain carries TRBV28 and TRBJ1-2; D perhaps matches TRBD1 (6 bases). This CDR3 spans 13 amino acids. The germline gives CDR1 MDHEN, CDR2 SYDVKM. Trimming removed 6 bases at V and 2 bases at J, with 10 bases between. The CDR3: CASSHDRNYGYTF. The CDR3 DNA follows: TGTGCCAGCAGCCACGACAGGAACTATGGCTACACCTTC.

This clone was seen more than once but under ten times. The chain uses TRBV7-9 and TRBJ2-7; D remains unclear. The length of the CDR3 is 13 residues. Between the trimmed V and J ends, which lost 5 bases and 3 bases, there was a span of 11 bases. In germline, CDR1 is SEHNR, CDR2 FQNEAQ (reference sequence). The CDR3 loop reads CASSLLGDYEQYF. Written as DNA, the CDR3 is TGTGCCAGCAGCCTGCTAGGAGACTACGAGCAGTACTTC.

V gene TRBV5-4 combines with J gene TRBJ1-1, with D hard to call. The V gene's germline CDR1 is SGHNT and CDR2 YYREEE (reference sequence). The V end was cut by 1 base, the J end by 4 bases, with 11 bases between. The length of the CDR3 is 14 residues. The CDR3 protein is CASSLRSRGTEAFF. In DNA form, the CDR3 reads TGTGCCAGCAGCTTGAGATCTCGGGGCACTGAAGCTTTCTTT. Full variable domain (missing parts from reference TRBV5-4 and TRBJ1-1): ETGVTQSPTHLIKTRGQQVTLRCSSQSGHNTVSWYQQALGQGPQFIFQYYREEENGRGNFPPRFSGLQFPNYSSELNVNALELDDSALYLCASSLRSRGTEAFFGQGTRLTVV.

The chain is built from TRBV6-5 and TRBJ2-2, with D perhaps TRBD1 or TRBD2 (5 bases each). Germline-derived CDR1 and CDR2 are MNHEY and SVGAGI. Trimming removed 8 bases at V and 3 bases at J, with 13 bases between. This CDR3 comprises 14 residues. The CDR3 coding sequence is TGTGCCAGCGGGGGACGGACCGACACCGGGGAGCTGTTTTTT. As protein: CASGGRTDTGELFF.

Regarding this clone: Other DNA sequences within the sample encode an identical CDR3. The V gene is TRBV19, the J gene TRBJ1-1; no definite D call. The germline V gene encodes CDR1 LNHDA and CDR2 SQIVND (reference sequence). Trimming took off 3 bases at V and 4 bases at J, with 9 bases between the two ends. CDR3 size: 13 residues. CDR3: CASSMPGSTEAFF. The CDR3 coding sequence is TGTGCCAGTAGTATGCCCGGGAGCACTGAAGCTTTCTTT.

The rearrangement joins TRBV4-3 to TRBJ1-4; no firm D call. With 0 bases removed from V and 0 bases from J, the gap between germline ends came to 14 bases. This CDR3 has 18 amino acids. Germline V gives CDR1 LGHNA, CDR2 YSLEER. CDR3 DNA sequence: TGCGCCAGCAGCCAAGAGAGAACGCGTCCGGCAACTAATGAAAAACTGTTTTTT. Its translation is CASSQERTRPATNEKLFF.

The chain has TRBV7-6 and TRBJ2-7, with TRBD2 identical over 15 bases. The CDR3 runs 19 residues. The germline V gene has CDR1 SGHVS and CDR2 FNYEAQ. The junction had 7 bases not matched to a gene; V was cut back by 0 bases and J by 1 base. CDR3 bases: TGTGCCAGCAGCTTAGCGAAAGGGACTAGCGGGGGGCCTTCCTACGAGCAGTACTTC. Protein: CASSLAKGTSGGPSYEQYF.

This chain joins TRBV7-9 and TRBJ1-2; D might be TRBD1 (6 bases). Germline values: CDR1 SEHNR, CDR2 FQNEAQ (reference sequence). V shed 3 bases and J shed 1 base, with 12 bases lying between them. CDR3 size: 15 residues. For the CDR3, the DNA is TGTGCCAGCAGCTTGGAAGGGGGAATTAACTATGGCTACACCTTC. Amino acids: CASSLEGGINYGYTF.

The chain recombines TRBV27 with TRBJ2-2; D is undetermined. Looked up from germline, CDR1 is MNHEY and CDR2 is SMNVEV (reference sequence). This CDR3 spans 12 amino acids. V was trimmed by 7 bases and J by 4 bases, leaving 7 bases between them. As DNA, the CDR3 is TGTGCCAGCACCTCAATCACCGGGGAGCTGTTTTTT. Encoded protein: CASTSITGELFF.

V is TRBV30 and J is TRBJ2-3, with D possibly TRBD1 on 6 matching bases. Deletions cut 0 bases from V and 0 bases from J, with 19 bases between. Germline CDR1 and CDR2: GTSNPN and SVGIG (reference sequence). The CDR3 covers 18 residues. CDR3 nucleotides: TGTGCCTGGAGTGTAGGGGGTGGATGGGCTGCTAGCACAGATACGCAGTATTTT. Its protein is CAWSVGGGWAASTDTQYF.

The rearrangement uses TRBV5-3 and TRBJ2-3; 11 bases are a match to TRBD2. TRBV5-3 is labeled an ORF, and its function is uncertain. The V segment lost 0 bases and the J segment 3 bases; nucleotides outside the gene matches: 9. The CDR3 sequence is 18 residues long. Written as DNA, the CDR3 is TGTGCCAGAAGCTTGGCGGCTAGCGGGAGGTTCGTAACAGATACGCAGTATTTT. Amino acid sequence: CARSLAASGRFVTDTQYF.

The V gene is TRBV6-1, the J gene TRBJ2-1; no reliable D call. This CDR3 comprises 13 residues. Looked up from germline, CDR1 is MNHNS and CDR2 is SASEGT. The V end lost 2 bases, the J end lost 7 bases, and 9 bases lay between the germline ends. The CDR3 protein is CASSESTPNEQFF. For the CDR3, the DNA is TGTGCCAGCAGTGAAAGCACCCCTAATGAGCAGTTCTTC.

The count of this clone is one. This sequence joins TRBV28 and TRBJ1-2, with unresolved D. CDR1 and CDR2 from the germline V gene are MDHEN and SYDVKM. This CDR3 has 15 amino acids. Trimming took off 3 bases at V and 0 bases at J, with 11 bases between the two ends. Here the CDR3 DNA reads TGTGCCAGCAGTTTTTGGGCAAGAGCTAACTATGGCTACACCTTC. This encodes CASSFWARANYGYTF.

This chain connects TRBV9 to TRBJ1-1, with no clear D. CDR1 is SGDLS and CDR2 is YYNGEE in the germline V gene. V was trimmed by 0 bases and J by 4 bases, leaving 10 bases between them. CDR3 length: 14 residues. DNA of the CDR3: TGTGCCAGCAGCGTAGTGAAAATGGGCACTGAAGCTTTCTTT. This gives the protein CASSVVKMGTEAFF.